A single sample gave rise to the 21 T cell receptor beta chains below, sequenced in a study of T cell changes during pregnancy in multiple sclerosis. Profiled with immunoSEQ multiplex PCR; TCRdb holds only in-frame clones, not every one. The repertoire has tens of thousands of clones, 80% to 95% of them found once; the top ten carry approximately 2%. The sequenced sample was CD4+ T cells from peripheral blood mononuclear cells, obtained after pregnancy. The receptors stem from a female donor in good health, enrolled as a control in a pregnancy study.

This sequence joins TRBV5-1 and TRBJ2-1; 8 bases are a match to TRBD1. In germline, CDR1 is SGHRS, CDR2 YFSETQ. The V gene end was trimmed by 3 bases and the J gene end by 6 bases; junction bases not matched to a gene: 8. There are 15 residues in the CDR3. CDR3 nucleotides: TGCGCCAGCAGCTCGAATGGACAGGGAGTCAATGAGCAGTTCTTC. Residues: CASSSNGQGVNEQFF. The variable domain in full, with the rest retrieved from reference TRBV5-1 and TRBJ2-1, is KAGVTQTPRYLIKTRGQQVTLSCSPISGHRSVSWYQQTPGQGLQFLFEYFSETQRNKGNFPGRFSGRQFSNSRSEMNVSTLELGDSALYLCASSSNGQGVNEQFFGPGTRLTVL.

The genes are TRBV21-1 and TRBJ1-6; the table calls TRBD1, which could not be checked here. TRBV21-1 has pseudogene status. CDR3 length: 18 amino acids. This chain's CDR3 is CASSTRHPLTSYNSPLHF. The CDR3 nucleotides are TGTGCCAGCAGCACCCGACATCCTCTCACCTCCTATAATTCACCCCTCCACTTT.

CDR3 in amino acids: CASSLVVRFADTQYF. In DNA, the CDR3 is TGCGCCAGCAGCTTGGTTGTACGGTTTGCGGATACGCAGTATTTT. The chain links TRBV5-1 to TRBJ2-3; D gene uncertain. Germline V CDR1 and CDR2: SGHRS, YFSETQ. The V end lost 0 bases, the J end lost 6 bases, and 14 bases lay between the germline ends. This CDR3 comprises 15 residues.

The chain recombines TRBV2 with TRBJ1-2; D is perhaps TRBD1 (6 bases). The CDR3 covers 13 residues. V lost 9 bases to trimming and J lost 4 bases, with 15 bases between them. Per the germline V gene, CDR1 is SNHLY and CDR2 is FYNNEI. The CDR3 region is CASIRDTSYGYTF. CDR3 nucleotides: TGTGCCAGTATCCGGGACACAAGCTATGGCTACACCTTC.

The chain combines TRBV5-1 with TRBJ2-7; a weak D match, TRBD2 (7 bases). The germline gives CDR1 SGHRS, CDR2 YFSETQ. This CDR3 contains 14 residues. The ends were cut back, 7 bases at V and 1 base at J, with 15 bases in the middle. CDR3 coding DNA: TGCGCCAGCGGCGAGGGAGGGGGTTCCTACGAGCAGTACTTC. It yields the protein CASGEGGGSYEQYF.

The chain couples TRBV5-4 to TRBJ1-2; TRBD1 agrees at 7 bases. The trim removed 0 bases at V and 6 bases at J, leaving 5 bases unmatched. Germline V lookup: CDR1 SGHNT, CDR2 YYREEE (reference sequence). The length of the CDR3 is 14 residues. The CDR3 spells CASSLGNRGNGYTF. CDR3 sequence (DNA): TGTGCCAGCAGCTTGGGGAACAGGGGAAATGGCTACACCTTC. The full variable domain, its missing parts supplied by reference TRBV5-4 and TRBJ1-2, is ETGVTQSPTHLIKTRGQQVTLRCSSQSGHNTVSWYQQALGQGPQFIFQYYREEENGRGNFPPRFSGLQFPNYSSELNVNALELDDSALYLCASSLGNRGNGYTFGSGTRLTVV.

This clone has more than one count but fewer than ten. The chain carries TRBV28 and TRBJ2-7, with 8 bases aligning to TRBD1. The CDR3 runs 14 residues. Germline assignment: CDR1 MDHEN and CDR2 SYDVKM. V was clipped by 6 bases and J by 2 bases; unmatched bases: 6. The CDR3 DNA reads TGTGCCAGCAGACGACCGGGACAGGCCTACGAGCAGTACTTC. Its protein is CASRRPGQAYEQYF.

This chain uses TRBV7-2 with TRBJ2-7; TRBD2 might be the D (6 bases). The V end was cut by 4 bases, the J end by 2 bases, with 9 bases between. Per the germline V gene, CDR1 is SGHTA and CDR2 is FQGNSA. This CDR3 comprises 13 residues. As DNA, the CDR3 is TGTGCCAGCAGCTACGGGACTGCCTACGAGCAGTACTTC. It codes for CASSYGTAYEQYF.

The V and J genes are TRBV4-1 and TRBJ1-2, with 10 bases identical to TRBD1. J was trimmed by 11 bases and V by 2 bases; bases with no gene match: 17. The CDR3 has 17 residues. Per germline, CDR1 MGHRA and CDR2 YSYEKL. CDR3 sequence: CASSQSGTGALGVGYTF. The CDR3 coding sequence is TGCGCCAGCAGCCAAAGTGGGACAGGGGCCCTGGGTGTGGGTTACACCTTC.

The chain has TRBV5-1 and TRBJ2-1, with 9 positions matching TRBD2. CDR1 is SGHRS, CDR2 YFSETQ, per germline. The V segment lost 4 bases and the J segment 7 bases; nucleotides outside the gene matches: 12. The CDR3 has 16 amino acids. DNA of the CDR3: TGCGCCAGCAGCCTCCTTGGTAGCGGGAGTTATAATGAGCAGTTCTTC. This sequence encodes CASSLLGSGSYNEQFF.

This clone was seen just once. V is TRBV11-2 and J is TRBJ2-7; TRBD2 matches at 10 bases. CDR1 and CDR2 (germline): SGHAT, FQNNGV. CDR3 length: 15 residues. After removal of 4 bases from V and 1 base from J, the junction contained 4 bases not matched to a gene. The DNA of the CDR3 is TGTGCCAGCAGCTCAGCGGGAGGGCCTTCCTACGAGCAGTACTTC. Translating it yields CASSSAGGPSYEQYF.

The chain joins TRBV6-1 to TRBJ2-2; 8 nucleotides agree with TRBD2. CDR1 is MNHNS and CDR2 is SASEGT in the germline V gene. The CDR3 length is 14 residues. V lost 6 bases, J lost 7 bases, and 7 bases stayed unmatched. The CDR3 reads CASSPGGHSGELFF. CDR3 coding DNA: TGTGCCAGCAGCCCGGGAGGGCATAGCGGGGAGCTGTTTTTT.

The chain recombines TRBV5-1 with TRBJ1-2; 9 bases match TRBD1. The length of the CDR3 is 15 residues. Germline assignment: CDR1 SGHRS and CDR2 YFSETQ. V was clipped by 1 base and J by 6 bases; unmatched bases: 7. CDR3 in amino acids: CASSLRDRERDGYTF. CDR3 coding DNA: TGCGCCAGCAGCTTGCGGGACAGGGAGAGGGATGGCTACACCTTC. The variable domain in full, with the rest retrieved from reference TRBV5-1 and TRBJ1-2, is KAGVTQTPRYLIKTRGQQVTLSCSPISGHRSVSWYQQTPGQGLQFLFEYFSETQRNKGNFPGRFSGRQFSNSRSEMNVSTLELGDSALYLCASSLRDRERDGYTFGSGTRLTVV.

V is TRBV5-1 and J is TRBJ2-7; 7 bases are a match to TRBD2. The J segment lost 0 bases and the V segment lost 0 bases, leaving 12 bases of the junction unmatched. CDR3 length: 18 amino acids. Per the germline V gene, CDR1 is SGHRS and CDR2 is YFSETQ. CDR3 nucleotides: TGCGCCAGCAGCTTGGCCACGACGGCGCGGGGGAGCTCCTACGAGCAGTACTTC. Its protein product is CASSLATTARGSSYEQYF.

The J gene is TRBJ2-1, the V gene TRBV19, with D tentatively TRBD1 (8 bases). Trimming stripped 6 bases from V and 6 bases from J, with 18 bases between. CDR1 is LNHDA, CDR2 SQIVND, per germline (reference sequence). There are 15 residues in the CDR3. The CDR3 DNA reads TGTGCCAGTAGCGAAGGACAGGGAGGGTCCAATGAGCAGTTCTTC. Translation gives CASSEGQGGSNEQFF. Full variable domain (outside the CDR3, taken from reference TRBV19 and TRBJ2-1): DGGITQSPKYLFRKEGQNVTLSCEQNLNHDAMYWYRQDPGQGLRLIYYSQIVNDFQKGDIAEGYSVSREKKESFPLTVTSAQKNPTAFYLCASSEGQGGSNEQFFGPGTRLTVL.

The chain links TRBV27 to TRBJ1-6, with 8 bases that match TRBD1. V lost 3 bases and J lost 12; bases outside the gene matches: 7. Germline CDR1 MNHEY, CDR2 SMNVEV (reference sequence). This CDR3 has 14 residues. The CDR3 loop reads CASSLGRGRRPLHF. The DNA for the CDR3 is TGTGCCAGCAGTTTGGGCAGGGGGCGAAGACCCCTCCACTTT.

V and J are TRBV10-3 and TRBJ2-3, with TRBD1 identical over 10 bases. V trimming: 6 bases; J trimming: 2 bases; junction bases outside the gene matches: 8. This CDR3 has 16 amino acids. Per the germline V gene, CDR1 is ENHRY and CDR2 is SYGVKD. This CDR3 is CAIRGTGEEVTDTQYF. The CDR3 DNA reads as TGTGCCATCAGGGGGACAGGGGAGGAGGTCACAGATACGCAGTATTTT.

V is TRBV18 and J is TRBJ1-2; 8 bases are shared with TRBD1. The germline V gene encodes CDR1 KGHSH and CDR2 LQKENI. CDR3 size: 16 residues. Unmatched junction bases numbered 15, after V lost 6 bases and J lost 6 bases. The CDR3, as DNA: TGTGCCAGCTCTCAATCATCCGGGACAGGAGAAGATGGCTACACCTTC. This gives the protein CASSQSSGTGEDGYTF.

The chain joins TRBV7-9 to TRBJ2-7; TRBD2 aligns across 7 bases. Germline CDR1 SEHNR, CDR2 FQNEAQ (reference sequence). Germline trimming cut 5 bases from V and 3 bases from J; bases unmatched to any gene: 10. The CDR3 covers 15 residues. The CDR3 here is CASSPAGGLIYEQYF. Here the CDR3 DNA reads TGTGCCAGCAGCCCCGCCGGGGGGTTAATCTACGAGCAGTACTTC.

V gene TRBV5-1 combines with J gene TRBJ2-1; D is possibly TRBD2 (7 bases). The V end was cut by 4 bases, the J end by 4 bases, with 12 bases between. Germline V gene data show CDR1 as SGHRS and CDR2 as YFSETQ. The CDR3 runs to 14 residues. CDR3 in DNA: TGCGCCAGCAGCAGGGGGGGGGCATACAATGAGCAGTTCTTC. Protein product: CASSRGGAYNEQFF.

The chain carries TRBV6-1 and TRBJ2-7; 8 bases map to TRBD2. The CDR3 covers 13 residues. J was trimmed by 6 bases and V by 6 bases; bases with no gene match: 7. Looked up from germline, CDR1 is MNHNS and CDR2 is SASEGT. CDR3: CASREGLVSEQYF. The CDR3 nucleotides are TGTGCCAGCAGGGAGGGACTAGTAAGCGAGCAGTACTTC.